This T cell receptor beta chain was retrieved from a study of sequential checkpoint blockade in melanoma (dated by TCRdb to between 2018 and 2021). Context from the whole study: Patients were randomized 1:1 to first-line nivolumab followed by ipilimumab (arm A) or ipilimumab followed by nivolumab (arm B). Maintenance nivolumab came after each of the two trial sequences.

Per the publication, the treatment or condition label means: randomized to nivolumab then ipilimumab (arm A) or the reverse (arm B). None of the trial patients had been given prior DNA-damaging chemotherapy. Live CD3+CD8+ cells negative for CD19 and CD56 were sorted from thawed PBMCs on a FACS Aria II flow cytometer. CheckMate 064, a randomized, open-label phase II trial of sequential checkpoint blockade, was the source of the samples, all of which came from patients with melanoma. Peripheral blood mononuclear cells were obtained through leukapheresis, purified using Ficoll-Paque, and frozen in human serum containing roughly 9.8% DMSO. Immediately after sorting, the purity of the sorted blood CD3+CD8+ cells was confirmed to be >98%, and DNA was then extracted. General conclusions and limits of the study: The model for predicting response that combines TCR metrics with mutation burden needs to be validated in larger, independent patient cohorts.

As regards this clone: The specificity of this receptor is unknown. Qualities for individual bases were not recorded, and no much larger clone is one base off.

TCRbeta CDR3 regions were immunosequenced from genomic DNA with the immunoSEQ Assay. Before high-throughput sequencing, genomic DNA was amplified using bias-controlled multiplex PCR. As for the original processing: To quantify the absolute abundance of each unique TCRbeta CDR3 region, the sequences were collapsed and filtered. Clonality, defined as 1 minus Pielou's evenness, was calculated using productive rearrangements only. A previously published method was used to identify clones whose frequencies were significantly greater in on-treatment samples than in baseline samples. Drawn from immuneACCESS, this table holds only the in-frame rearrangements with V and J called that TCRdb kept. Clones are partly lost; checked studies trace under half to an unresolved V gene and leave the rest unexplained. The V and J calls and the clone size are those of that table, but D and trimming were determined from the DNA. The sample includes about 17,000 clones, with approximately 66% observed a single time. Of the sample, over 9.5% is held by the ten largest clones.

Cut back by 3 bases and 2 bases, the V and J ends lie 11 bases apart. From its cysteine to its phenylalanine, the CDR3 spans 14 amino acids. Only the CDR3 part of the read is kept: 42 bases, read in frame from the first base. CDR1 PRHDT and CDR2 FYEKMQ are derived from the germline V gene (reference sequence). Recombination joined TRBV13 with TRBJ2-7, with TRBD1 as a weak D call on 5 bases. The specimen comprised CD8+ T cells sorted from blood (inferred from file names), sampled from a patient given nivolumab and ipilimumab in sequence. The receptor was derived from a human donor with melanoma. The CDR3 protein is CASSFGRVTYEQYF. The bases are TGTGCCAGCAGCTTTGGCAGGGTTACCTACGAGCAGTACTTC.